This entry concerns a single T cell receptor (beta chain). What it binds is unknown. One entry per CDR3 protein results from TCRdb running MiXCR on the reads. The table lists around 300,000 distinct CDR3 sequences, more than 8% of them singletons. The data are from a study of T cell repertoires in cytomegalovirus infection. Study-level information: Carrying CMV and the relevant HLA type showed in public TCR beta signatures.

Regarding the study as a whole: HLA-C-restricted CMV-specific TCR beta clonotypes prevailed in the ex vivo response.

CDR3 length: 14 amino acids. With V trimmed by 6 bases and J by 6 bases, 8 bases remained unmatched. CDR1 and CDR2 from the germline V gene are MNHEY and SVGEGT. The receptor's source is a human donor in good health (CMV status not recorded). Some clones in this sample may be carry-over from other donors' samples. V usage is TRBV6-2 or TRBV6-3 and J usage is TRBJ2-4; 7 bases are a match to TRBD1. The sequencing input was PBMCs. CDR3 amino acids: CASRETGMRNIQYF. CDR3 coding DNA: TGTGCCAGCAGAGAGACAGGGATGAGAAACATTCAGTACTTC.